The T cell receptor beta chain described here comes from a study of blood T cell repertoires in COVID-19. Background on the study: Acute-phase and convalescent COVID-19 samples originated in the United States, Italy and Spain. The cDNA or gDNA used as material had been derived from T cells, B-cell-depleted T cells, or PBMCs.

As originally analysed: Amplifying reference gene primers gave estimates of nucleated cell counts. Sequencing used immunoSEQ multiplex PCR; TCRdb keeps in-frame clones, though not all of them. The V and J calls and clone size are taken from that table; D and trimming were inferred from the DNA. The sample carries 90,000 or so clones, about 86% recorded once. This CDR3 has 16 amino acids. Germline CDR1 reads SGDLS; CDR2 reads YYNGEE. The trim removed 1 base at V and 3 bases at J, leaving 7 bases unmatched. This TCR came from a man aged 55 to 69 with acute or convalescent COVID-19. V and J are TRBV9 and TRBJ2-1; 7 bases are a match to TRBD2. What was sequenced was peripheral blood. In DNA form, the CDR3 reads TGTGCCAGCAGCGTATCCGGGAGGCCTCTCTACAATGAGCAGTTCTTC. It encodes CASSVSGRPLYNEQFF.